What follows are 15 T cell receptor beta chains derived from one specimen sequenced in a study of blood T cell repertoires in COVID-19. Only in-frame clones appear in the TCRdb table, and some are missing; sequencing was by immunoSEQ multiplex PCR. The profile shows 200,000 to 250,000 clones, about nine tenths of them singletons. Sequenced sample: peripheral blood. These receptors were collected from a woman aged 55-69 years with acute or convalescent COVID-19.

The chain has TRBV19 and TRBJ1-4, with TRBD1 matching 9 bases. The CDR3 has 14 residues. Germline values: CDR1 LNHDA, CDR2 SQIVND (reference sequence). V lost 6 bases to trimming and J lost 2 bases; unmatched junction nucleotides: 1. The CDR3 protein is CASRQGATNEKLFF. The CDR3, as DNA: TGTGCCAGTAGACAGGGGGCTACTAATGAAAAACTGTTTTTT.

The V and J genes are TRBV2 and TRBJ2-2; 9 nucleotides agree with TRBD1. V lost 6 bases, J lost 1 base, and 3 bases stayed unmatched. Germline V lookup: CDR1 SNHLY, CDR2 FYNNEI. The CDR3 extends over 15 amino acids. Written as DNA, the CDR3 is TGTGCCAGCAGGAGGGACAGGGTGAACACCGGGGAGCTGTTTTTT. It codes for CASRRDRVNTGELFF.

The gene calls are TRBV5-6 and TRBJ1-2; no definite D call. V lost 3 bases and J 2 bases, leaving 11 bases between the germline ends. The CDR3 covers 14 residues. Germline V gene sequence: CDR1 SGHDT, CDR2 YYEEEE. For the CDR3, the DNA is TGTGCCAGCAGCTCGGGAGCGAGAAACTATGGCTACACCTTC. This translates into CASSSGARNYGYTF.

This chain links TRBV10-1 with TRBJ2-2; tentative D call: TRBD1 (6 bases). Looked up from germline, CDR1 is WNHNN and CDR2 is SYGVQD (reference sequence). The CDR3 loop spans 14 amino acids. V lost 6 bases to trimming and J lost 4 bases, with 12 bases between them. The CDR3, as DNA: TGCGCCAGCAGCACTTCAGGGGTCACCGGGGAGCTGTTTTTT. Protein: CASSTSGVTGELFF.

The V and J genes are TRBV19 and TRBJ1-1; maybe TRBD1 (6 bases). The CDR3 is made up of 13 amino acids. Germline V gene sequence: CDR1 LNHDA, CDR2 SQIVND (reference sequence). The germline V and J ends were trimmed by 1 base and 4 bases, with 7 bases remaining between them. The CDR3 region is CASSIAGATEAFF. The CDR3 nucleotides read TGTGCCAGTAGTATAGCAGGGGCCACTGAAGCTTTCTTT.

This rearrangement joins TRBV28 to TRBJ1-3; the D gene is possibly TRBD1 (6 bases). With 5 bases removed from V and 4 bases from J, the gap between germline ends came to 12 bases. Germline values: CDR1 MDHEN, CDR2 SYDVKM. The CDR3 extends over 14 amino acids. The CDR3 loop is CASSPPGQGNTIYF. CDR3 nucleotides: TGTGCCAGCAGTCCTCCGGGACAAGGAAACACCATATATTTT.

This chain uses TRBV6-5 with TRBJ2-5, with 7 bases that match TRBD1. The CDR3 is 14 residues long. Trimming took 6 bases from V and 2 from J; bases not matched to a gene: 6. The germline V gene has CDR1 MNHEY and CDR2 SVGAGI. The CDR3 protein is CASSLTGVQETQYF. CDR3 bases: TGTGCCAGCAGCCTAACAGGGGTTCAAGAGACCCAGTACTTC.

CDR3 residues: CASSLGGREQYF. As DNA, the CDR3 is TGTGCCAGCAGCTTAGGGGGGCGCGAGCAGTACTTC. The chain joins TRBV7-9 to TRBJ2-7; tentative D call: TRBD1 (6 bases). V was pared by 1 base and J by 6 bases, with 7 bases between. Per the germline V gene, CDR1 is SEHNR and CDR2 is FQNEAQ (reference sequence). This CDR3 is 12 amino acids long.

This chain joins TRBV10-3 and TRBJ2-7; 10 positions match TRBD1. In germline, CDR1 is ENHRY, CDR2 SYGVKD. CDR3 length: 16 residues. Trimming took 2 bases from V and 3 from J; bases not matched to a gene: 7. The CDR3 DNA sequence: TGTGCCATCAGTGAGAACCTGGGACAGGGGTACTACGAGCAGTACTTC. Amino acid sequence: CAISENLGQGYYEQYF.

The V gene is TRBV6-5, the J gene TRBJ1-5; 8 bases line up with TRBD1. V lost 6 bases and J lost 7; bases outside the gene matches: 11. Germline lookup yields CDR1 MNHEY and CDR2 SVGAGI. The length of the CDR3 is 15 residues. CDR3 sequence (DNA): TGTGCCAGCAGGTCCACAGGGGGATTTGGGCAGCCCCAGCATTTT. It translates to CASRSTGGFGQPQHF.

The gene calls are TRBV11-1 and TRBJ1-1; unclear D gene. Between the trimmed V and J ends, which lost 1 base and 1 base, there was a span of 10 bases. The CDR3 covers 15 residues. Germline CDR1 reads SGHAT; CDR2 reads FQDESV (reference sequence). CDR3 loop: CASSLVYPQNTEAFF. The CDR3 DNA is TGTGCCAGCAGCTTAGTCTACCCTCAGAACACTGAAGCTTTCTTT.

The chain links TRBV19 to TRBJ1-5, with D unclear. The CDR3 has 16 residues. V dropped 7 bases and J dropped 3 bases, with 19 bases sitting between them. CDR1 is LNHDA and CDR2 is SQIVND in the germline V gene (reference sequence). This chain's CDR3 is CASTPLGGMVNQPQHF. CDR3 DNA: TGTGCCAGTACCCCCCTCGGAGGGATGGTCAATCAGCCCCAGCATTTT.

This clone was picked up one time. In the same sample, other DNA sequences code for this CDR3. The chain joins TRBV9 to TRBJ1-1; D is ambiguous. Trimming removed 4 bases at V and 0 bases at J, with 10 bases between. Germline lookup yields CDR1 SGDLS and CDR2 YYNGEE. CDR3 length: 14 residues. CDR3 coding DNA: TGTGCCAGCAGCCCACGTCTAATGAACACTGAAGCTTTCTTT. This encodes CASSPRLMNTEAFF.

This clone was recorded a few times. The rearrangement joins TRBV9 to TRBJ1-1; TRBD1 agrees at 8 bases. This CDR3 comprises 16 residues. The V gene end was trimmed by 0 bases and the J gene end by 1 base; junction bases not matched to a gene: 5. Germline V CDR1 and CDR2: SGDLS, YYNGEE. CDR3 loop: CASSVAGGGSNTEAFF. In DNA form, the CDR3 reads TGTGCCAGCAGCGTAGCAGGGGGCGGGTCGAACACTGAAGCTTTCTTT.

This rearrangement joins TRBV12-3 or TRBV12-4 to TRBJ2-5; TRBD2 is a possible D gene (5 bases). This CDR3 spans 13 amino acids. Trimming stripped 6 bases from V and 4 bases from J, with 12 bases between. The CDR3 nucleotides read TGTGCCAGCAGGAGGGAATCGAGAGAGACCCAGTACTTC. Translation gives CASRRESRETQYF.